Below are 14 T cell receptor beta chains sequenced from a single sample in a study of glioma-infiltrating T cells. Using RNA template, CDR3s of TCR alpha and beta were amplified with iRepertoire arm-PCR. TCRdb reprocessed the multiplex PCR reads via MiXCR and lists one record per CDR3 protein. The table lists fewer than 3,500 distinct CDR3 sequences, roughly 85% of them singletons. The specimen was glioma tissue, nonneoplastic brain tissue, or PBMCs (not recorded which). These receptor sequences come from a human donor with low-grade glioma or glioblastoma, undergoing nonglioma brain surgery, or in good health (not recorded which).

As regards this clonotype: A library prepared for alpha chains yielded this beta chain as an off-target read; its size is of little meaning. The chain combines TRBV5-1 with TRBJ1-1; D gene ambiguous. CDR3 length: 11 residues. Germline V gene sequence: CDR1 SGHRS, CDR2 YFSETQ. Trimming removed 5 bases from V and 8 bases from J, with 10 bases in between. As DNA, the CDR3 is TGCGCCAGCAGGTCGGCCACCGAAGCTTTCTTT. Amino acids: CASRSATEAFF.

In regard to this clonotype: The library was built for alpha chains, so this beta chain is an off-target read and its size means little. The chain employs TRBV6-2 or TRBV6-3 and TRBJ1-2; D call uncertain. Germline V lookup: CDR1 MNHEY, CDR2 SVGEGT. With 6 bases removed from V and 2 bases from J, the gap between germline ends came to 7 bases. There are 12 residues in the CDR3. The CDR3 here is CASREGNYGYTF. DNA for the CDR3: TGTGCCAGCAGGGAGGGCAACTATGGCTACACCTTC.

This clonotype was recorded only once. Since it is a stray read in a library aimed at alpha chains, this beta chain has a size that is not meaningful. The CDR3 DNA reads TGTGCCAGCAGAGATCCTCGCAACCCACGGGGATGGCAGTACTTC. This codes for CASRDPRNPRGWQYF. The gene calls are TRBV6-2 or TRBV6-3 and TRBJ2-7; TRBD2 is a possible D gene (5 bases). Germline loops: CDR1 MNHEY, CDR2 SVGEGT. CDR3 length: 15 residues. The V gene lost 6 bases and the J gene lost 9 bases, with 24 bases spanning the gap.

This clonotype was observed a few times. This beta chain turned up in a library designed for alpha chains; as an off-target read, its abundance says little. The rearrangement links TRBV28 to TRBJ1-5; D not resolved. The germline gives CDR1 MDHEN, CDR2 SYDVKM. The CDR3 extends over 14 amino acids. Trimming stripped 3 bases from V and 7 bases from J, with 13 bases between. CDR3 sequence: CASSLEGIRQPQHF. CDR3 sequence (DNA): TGTGCCAGCAGTTTGGAGGGTATACGGCAGCCCCAGCATTTT.

With respect to this clonotype: A library made for alpha chains picked up this beta chain off target, so its size means little. V and J are TRBV2 and TRBJ2-3; unclear D gene. The CDR3 totals 14 residues. The germline V gene has CDR1 SNHLY and CDR2 FYNNEI. V was pared by 10 bases and J by 2 bases, with 16 bases between. The CDR3 loop is CAILGGESTDTQYF. In nucleotides, the CDR3 is TGTGCCATCCTCGGCGGAGAATCCACAGATACGCAGTATTTT. Complete variable domain (other parts from reference TRBV2 and TRBJ2-3): EPEVTQTPSHQVTQMGQEVILRCVPISNHLYFYWYRQILGQKVEFLVSFYNNEISEKSEIFDDQFSVERPDGSNFTLKIRSTKLEDSAMYFCAILGGESTDTQYFGPGTRLTVL.

This clonotype is hyperexpanded by share. A library made for alpha chains picked up this beta chain off target, so its size means little. The CDR3 DNA reads as TGTGCCAGCAGGGCAGGACAGGGCCACGAGCAGTACTTC. This translates into CASRAGQGHEQYF. V gene TRBV6-1 combines with J gene TRBJ2-7; 8 bases align to TRBD1. V dropped 6 bases and J dropped 5; count of bases not matched to a gene: 6. CDR1 and CDR2 from the germline V gene are MNHNS and SASEGT. The CDR3 is made up of 13 amino acids.

As to this clonotype: This beta chain lies outside the target of a library built for alpha chains; its clone size means little. The chain links TRBV6-6 to TRBJ1-2, with D uncertain. The CDR3 runs to 13 residues. In germline, CDR1 is MNHNY, CDR2 SVGAGI (reference sequence). Trimming stripped 5 bases from V and 8 bases from J, with 15 bases between. CDR3 DNA sequence: TGTGCCAGCAGTCTCTCCGGGGTGGGAGGCTACACCTTC. Its translation is CASSLSGVGGYTF.

Details on this clonotype: A library made for alpha chains picked up this beta chain off target, so its size means little. The chain has TRBV5-6 and TRBJ2-3; the D gene could be TRBD1 or TRBD2 (5 bases each). V was pared by 0 bases and J by 5 bases, with 13 bases between. The CDR3 runs 15 residues. From germline, CDR1 is SGHDT and CDR2 YYEEEE. CDR3 amino acids: CASSLGGQEEDTQYF. The DNA for the CDR3 is TGTGCCAGCAGCTTGGGGGGCCAGGAGGAAGATACGCAGTATTTT. The full variable domain, its missing parts supplied by reference TRBV5-6 and TRBJ2-3, is DAGVTQSPTHLIKTRGQQVTLRCSPKSGHDTVSWYQQALGQGPQFIFQYYEEEERQRGNFPDRFSGHQFPNYSSELNVNALLLGDSALYLCASSLGGQEEDTQYFGPGTRLTVL.

Of note for this clonotype: The library was built for alpha chains, so this beta chain is an off-target read and its size means little. The genes are TRBV4-1 and TRBJ1-3; tentatively, D is TRBD1 (5 bases). CDR1 and CDR2 (germline): MGHRA, YSYEKL. Trimming pared 2 bases from V and 1 base from J, leaving 9 bases between. The CDR3 totals 15 residues. CDR3 sequence (DNA): TGCGCCAGCAGCCAAACGGACATTTCTGGAAACACCATATATTTT. The encoded protein is CASSQTDISGNTIYF.

A word on this clonotype: Relative to the germline gene, one junction end is altered; a read error may explain this. For a library built for alpha chains, this beta chain is a stray read; little rests on its size. The chain recombines TRBV20-1 with TRBJ2-1; 10 bases are a match to TRBD2. The CDR3 consists of 17 residues. CDR1 and CDR2 (germline): DFQATT, SNEGSKA (reference sequence). CDR3 coding DNA: TGCAGTGCTAGAGAAGCGGGGGGGCCGATTGTCCACAATAAGCAGTTCTTC. As protein: CSAREAGGPIVHNKQFF.

With regard to this clonotype: This beta chain lies outside the target of a library built for alpha chains; its clone size means little. The DNA of the CDR3 is TGTGCCAGCAGTTCCGCATGGGGGGGCAGGGAGACCCAGTACTTC. Its protein product is CASSSAWGGRETQYF. This sequence joins TRBV27 and TRBJ2-5, with TRBD2 as a possible D gene (7 bases). From germline, CDR1 is MNHEY and CDR2 SMNVEV (reference sequence). CDR3 length: 15 amino acids. V was pared by 4 bases and J by 5 bases, with 17 bases between.

This clonotype was seen just once. Since it is a stray read in a library aimed at alpha chains, this beta chain has a size that is not meaningful. This chain uses TRBV27 with TRBJ2-7; 7 positions match TRBD2. The CDR3 totals 14 residues. Trimming took 6 bases from V and 5 from J; bases not matched to a gene: 10. Germline V gives CDR1 MNHEY, CDR2 SMNVEV (reference sequence). CDR3 residues: CASSDRTSKDEQYF. The DNA for the CDR3 is TGTGCCAGCAGCGATCGGACTAGTAAAGACGAGCAGTACTTC.

In the case of this clonotype: This beta chain slipped into a library made for alpha chains as a stray read, so its size is not meaningful. The J gene is TRBJ2-7, the V gene TRBV20-1; perhaps TRBD2 as D (6 bases). The V end lost 4 bases, the J end lost 3 bases, and 13 bases lay between the germline ends. This CDR3 has 13 amino acids. Germline CDR1 reads DFQATT; CDR2 reads SNEGSKA (reference sequence). This CDR3 reads CSATRDLNYEQYF. The CDR3 nucleotides are TGCAGTGCTACGAGGGACTTAAACTACGAGCAGTACTTC.

As to this clonotype: This beta chain slipped into a library made for alpha chains as a stray read, so its size is not meaningful. The V and J genes are TRBV27 and TRBJ1-3, with a possible D match to TRBD1 (5 bases). Germline V gene lookup returns CDR1 MNHEY and CDR2 SMNVEV (reference sequence). The CDR3 has 14 amino acids. Between the trimmed V and J ends, which lost 6 bases and 2 bases, there was a span of 11 bases. The CDR3 spells CASRSFRAGNTIYF. The CDR3 DNA is TGTGCCAGCAGGTCCTTCAGGGCTGGAAACACCATATATTTT.